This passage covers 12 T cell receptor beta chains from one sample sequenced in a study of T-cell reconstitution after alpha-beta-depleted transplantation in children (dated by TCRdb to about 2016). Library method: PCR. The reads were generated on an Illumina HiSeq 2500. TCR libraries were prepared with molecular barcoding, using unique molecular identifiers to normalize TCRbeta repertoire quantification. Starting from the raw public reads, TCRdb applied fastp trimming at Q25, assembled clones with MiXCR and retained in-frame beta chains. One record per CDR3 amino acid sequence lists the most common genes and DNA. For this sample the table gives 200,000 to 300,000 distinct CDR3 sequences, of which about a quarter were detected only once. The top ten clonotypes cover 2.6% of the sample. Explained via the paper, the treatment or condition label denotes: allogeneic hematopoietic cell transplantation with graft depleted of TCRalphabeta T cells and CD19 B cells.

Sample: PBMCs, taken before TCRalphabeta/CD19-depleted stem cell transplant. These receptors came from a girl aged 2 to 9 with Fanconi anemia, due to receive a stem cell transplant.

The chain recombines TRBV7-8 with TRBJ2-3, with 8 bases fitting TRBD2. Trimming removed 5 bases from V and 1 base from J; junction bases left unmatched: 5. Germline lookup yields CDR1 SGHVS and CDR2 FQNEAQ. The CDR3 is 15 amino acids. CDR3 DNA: TGTGCCAGCAGCACCCGTAGCGGGGGCACAGATACGCAGTATTTT. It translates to CASSTRSGGTDTQYF.

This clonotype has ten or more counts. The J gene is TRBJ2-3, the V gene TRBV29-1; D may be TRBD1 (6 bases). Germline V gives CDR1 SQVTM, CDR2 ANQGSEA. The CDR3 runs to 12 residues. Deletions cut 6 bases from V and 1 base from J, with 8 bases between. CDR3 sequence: CSVRGGTDTQYF. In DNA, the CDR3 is TGCAGCGTCAGGGGAGGCACAGATACGCAGTATTTT.

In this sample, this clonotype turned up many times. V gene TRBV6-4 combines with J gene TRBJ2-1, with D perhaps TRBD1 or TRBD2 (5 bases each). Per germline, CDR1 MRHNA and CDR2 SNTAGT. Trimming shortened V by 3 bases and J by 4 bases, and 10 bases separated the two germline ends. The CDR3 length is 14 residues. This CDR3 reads CASSENWGYNEQFF. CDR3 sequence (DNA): TGTGCCAGCAGTGAAAACTGGGGGTACAATGAGCAGTTCTTC.

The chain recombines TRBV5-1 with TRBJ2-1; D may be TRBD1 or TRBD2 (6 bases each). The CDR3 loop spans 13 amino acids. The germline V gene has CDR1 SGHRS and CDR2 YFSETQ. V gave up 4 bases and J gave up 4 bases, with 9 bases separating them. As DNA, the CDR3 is TGCGCCAGCAGCGGAGGGGGGTACAATGAGCAGTTCTTC. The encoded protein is CASSGGGYNEQFF.

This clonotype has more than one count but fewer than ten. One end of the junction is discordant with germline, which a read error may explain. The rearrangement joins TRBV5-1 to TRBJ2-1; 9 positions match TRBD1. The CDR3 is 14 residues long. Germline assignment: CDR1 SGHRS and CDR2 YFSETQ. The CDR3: CASRLGTGYNEQFF. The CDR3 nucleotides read TGCGCCAGCAGGTTGGGGACAGGGTACAATGAGCAGTTCTTC. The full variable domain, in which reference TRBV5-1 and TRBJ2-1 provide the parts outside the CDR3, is KAGVTQTPRYLIKTRGQQVTLSCSPISGHRSVSWYQQTPGQGLQFLFEYFSETQRNKGNFPGRFSGRQFSNSRSEMNVSTLELGDSALYLCASRLGTGYNEQFFGPGTRLTVL.

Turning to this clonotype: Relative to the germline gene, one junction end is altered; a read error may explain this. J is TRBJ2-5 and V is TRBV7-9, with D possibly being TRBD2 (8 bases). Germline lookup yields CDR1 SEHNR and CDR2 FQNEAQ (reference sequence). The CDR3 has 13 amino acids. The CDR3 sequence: CASSSNREGAPDF. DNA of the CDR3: TGTGCCAGCAGCTCTAACCGGGAGGGGGCACCCGACTTC.

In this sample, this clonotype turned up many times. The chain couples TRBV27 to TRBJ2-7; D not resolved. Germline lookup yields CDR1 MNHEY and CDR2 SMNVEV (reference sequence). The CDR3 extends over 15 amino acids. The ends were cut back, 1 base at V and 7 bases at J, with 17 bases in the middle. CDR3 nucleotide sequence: TGTGCCAGCAGTTTATTCACATCGGGCGATGGGGAGCAGTACTTC. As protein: CASSLFTSGDGEQYF.

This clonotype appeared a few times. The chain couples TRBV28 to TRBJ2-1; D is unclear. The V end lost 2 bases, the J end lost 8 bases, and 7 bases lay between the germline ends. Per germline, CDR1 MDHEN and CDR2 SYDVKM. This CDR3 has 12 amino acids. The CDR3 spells CASSLGRHEQFF. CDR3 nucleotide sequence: TGTGCCAGCAGTTTAGGAAGGCATGAGCAGTTCTTC. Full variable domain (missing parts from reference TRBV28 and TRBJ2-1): DVKVTQSSRYLVKRTGEKVFLECVQDMDHENMFWYRQDPGLGLRLIYFSYDVKMKEKGDIPEGYSVSREKKERFSLILESASTNQTSMYLCASSLGRHEQFFGPGTRLTVL.

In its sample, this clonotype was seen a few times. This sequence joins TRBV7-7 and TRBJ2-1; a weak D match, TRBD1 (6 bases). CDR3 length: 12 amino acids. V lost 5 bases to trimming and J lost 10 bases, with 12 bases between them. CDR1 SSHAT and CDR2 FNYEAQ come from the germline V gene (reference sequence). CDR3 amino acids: CASSPQGQEQFF. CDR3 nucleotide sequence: TGTGCCAGCAGCCCGCAGGGGCAGGAGCAGTTCTTC.

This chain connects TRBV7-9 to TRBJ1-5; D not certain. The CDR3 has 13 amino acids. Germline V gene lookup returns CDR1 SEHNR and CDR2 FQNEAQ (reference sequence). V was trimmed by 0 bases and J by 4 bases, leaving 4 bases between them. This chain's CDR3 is CASSLAQNQPQHF. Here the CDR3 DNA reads TGTGCCAGCAGCTTAGCTCAGAATCAGCCCCAGCATTTT.

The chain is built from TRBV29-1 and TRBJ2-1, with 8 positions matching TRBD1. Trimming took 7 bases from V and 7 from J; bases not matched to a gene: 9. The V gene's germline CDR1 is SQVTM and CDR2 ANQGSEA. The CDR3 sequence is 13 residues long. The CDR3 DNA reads TGCAGCGGGGGGCCAGGGGGCGGGAATGAGCAGTTCTTC. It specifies CSGGPGGGNEQFF.

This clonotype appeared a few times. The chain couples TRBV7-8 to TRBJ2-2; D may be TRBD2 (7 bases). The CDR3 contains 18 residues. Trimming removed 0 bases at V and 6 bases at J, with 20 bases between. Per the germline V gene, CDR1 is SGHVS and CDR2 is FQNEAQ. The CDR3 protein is CASSLAQGTKRRAGELFF. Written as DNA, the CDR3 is TGTGCCAGCAGCTTAGCGCAGGGGACTAAAAGACGGGCCGGGGAGCTGTTTTTT. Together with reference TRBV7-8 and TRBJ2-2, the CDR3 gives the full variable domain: GAGVSQSPRYKVAKRGQDVALRCDPISGHVSLFWYQQALGQGPEFLTYFQNEAQLDKSGLPSDRFFAERPEGSVSTLKIQRTQQEDSAVYLCASSLAQGTKRRAGELFFGEGSRLTVL.